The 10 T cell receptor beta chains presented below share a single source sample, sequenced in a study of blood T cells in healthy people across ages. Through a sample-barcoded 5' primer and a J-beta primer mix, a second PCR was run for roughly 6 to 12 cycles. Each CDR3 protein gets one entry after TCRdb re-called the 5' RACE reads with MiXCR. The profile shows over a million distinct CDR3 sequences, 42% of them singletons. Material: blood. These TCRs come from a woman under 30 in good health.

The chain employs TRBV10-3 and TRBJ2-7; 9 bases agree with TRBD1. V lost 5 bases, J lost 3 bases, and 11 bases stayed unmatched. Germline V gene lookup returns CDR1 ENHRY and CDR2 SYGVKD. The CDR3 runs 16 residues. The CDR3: CAISPHITGGSYEQYF. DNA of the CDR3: TGTGCCATCAGTCCGCACATCACAGGGGGCAGCTACGAGCAGTACTTC.

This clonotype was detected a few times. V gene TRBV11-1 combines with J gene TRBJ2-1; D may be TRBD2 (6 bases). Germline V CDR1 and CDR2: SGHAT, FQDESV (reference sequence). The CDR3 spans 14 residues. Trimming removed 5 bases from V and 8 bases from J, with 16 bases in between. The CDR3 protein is CASSQSGGIDEQFF. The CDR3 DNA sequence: TGTGCCAGCAGCCAGTCCGGAGGGATCGATGAGCAGTTCTTC. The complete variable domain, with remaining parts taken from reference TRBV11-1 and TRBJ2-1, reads EAEVAQSPRYKITEKSQAVAFWCDPISGHATLYWYRQILGQGPELLVQFQDESVVDDSQLPKDRFSAERLKGVDSTLKIQPAELGDSAMYLCASSQSGGIDEQFFGPGTRLTVL.

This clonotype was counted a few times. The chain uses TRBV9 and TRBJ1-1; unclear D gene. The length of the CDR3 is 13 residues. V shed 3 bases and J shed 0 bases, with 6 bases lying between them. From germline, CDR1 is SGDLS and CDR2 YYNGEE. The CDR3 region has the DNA TGTGCCAGCAGCGCCCCTCTGAACACTGAAGCTTTCTTT. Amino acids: CASSAPLNTEAFF.

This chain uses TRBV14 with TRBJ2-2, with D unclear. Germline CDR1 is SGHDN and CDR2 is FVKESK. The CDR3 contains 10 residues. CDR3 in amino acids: CAWGTGELFF. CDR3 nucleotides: TGTGCTTGGGGAACCGGGGAGCTGTTTTTT.

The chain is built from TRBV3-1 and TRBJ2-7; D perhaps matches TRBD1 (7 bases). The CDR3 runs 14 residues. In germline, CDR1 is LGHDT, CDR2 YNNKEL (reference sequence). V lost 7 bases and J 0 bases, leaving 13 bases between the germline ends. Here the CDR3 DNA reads TGTGCCAGCACCAGGGGGGCGAGCTCCTACGAGCAGTACTTC. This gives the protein CASTRGASSYEQYF.

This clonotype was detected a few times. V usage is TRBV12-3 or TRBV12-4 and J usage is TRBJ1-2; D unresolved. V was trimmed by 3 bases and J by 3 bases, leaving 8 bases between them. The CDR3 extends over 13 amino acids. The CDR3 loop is CASSFRGDYGYTF. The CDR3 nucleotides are TGTGCCAGCAGTTTTCGTGGGGACTATGGCTACACCTTC.

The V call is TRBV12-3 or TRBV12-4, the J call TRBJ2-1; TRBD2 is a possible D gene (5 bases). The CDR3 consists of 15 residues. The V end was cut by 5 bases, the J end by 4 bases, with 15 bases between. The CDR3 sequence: CASSADGGPYNEQFF. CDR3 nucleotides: TGTGCCAGCAGTGCGGACGGAGGACCTTACAATGAGCAGTTCTTC.

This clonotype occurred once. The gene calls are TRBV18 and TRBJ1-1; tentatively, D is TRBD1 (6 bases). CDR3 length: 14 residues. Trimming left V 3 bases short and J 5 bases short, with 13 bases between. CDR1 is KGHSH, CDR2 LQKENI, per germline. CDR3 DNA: TGTGCCAGCTCACCGCAAGGGGGGTGTACTGAAGCTTTCTTT. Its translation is CASSPQGGCTEAFF. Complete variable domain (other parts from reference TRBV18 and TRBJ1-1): NAGVMQNPRHLVRRRGQEARLRCSPMKGHSHVYWYRQLPEEGLKFMVYLQKENIIDESGMPKERFSAEFPKEGPSILRIQQVVRGDSAAYFCASSPQGGCTEAFFGQGTRLTVV.

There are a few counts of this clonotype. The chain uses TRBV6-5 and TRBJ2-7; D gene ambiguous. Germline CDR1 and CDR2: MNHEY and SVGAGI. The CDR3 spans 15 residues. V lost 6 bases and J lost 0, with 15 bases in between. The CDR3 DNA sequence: TGTGCCAGCAGCCTTCGGCATCTTAGCTCCTACGAGCAGTACTTC. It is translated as CASSLRHLSSYEQYF.

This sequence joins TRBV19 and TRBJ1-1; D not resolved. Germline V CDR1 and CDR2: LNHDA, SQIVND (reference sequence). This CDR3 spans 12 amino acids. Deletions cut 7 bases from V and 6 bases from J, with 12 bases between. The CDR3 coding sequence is TGTGCCAGTATCTCTCTCCTATCTGAAGCTTTCTTT. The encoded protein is CASISLLSEAFF. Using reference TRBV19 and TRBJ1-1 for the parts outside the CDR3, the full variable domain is DGGITQSPKYLFRKEGQNVTLSCEQNLNHDAMYWYRQDPGQGLRLIYYSQIVNDFQKGDIAEGYSVSREKKESFPLTVTSAQKNPTAFYLCASISLLSEAFFGQGTRLTVV.